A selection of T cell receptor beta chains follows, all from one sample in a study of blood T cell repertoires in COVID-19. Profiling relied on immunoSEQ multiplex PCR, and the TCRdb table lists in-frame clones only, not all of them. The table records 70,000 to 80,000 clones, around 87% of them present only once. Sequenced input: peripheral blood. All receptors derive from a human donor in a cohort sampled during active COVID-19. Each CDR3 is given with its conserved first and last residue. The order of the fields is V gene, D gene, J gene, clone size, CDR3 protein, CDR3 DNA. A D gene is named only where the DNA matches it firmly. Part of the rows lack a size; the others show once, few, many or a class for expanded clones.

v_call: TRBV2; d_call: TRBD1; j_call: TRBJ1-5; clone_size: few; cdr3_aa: CASSAQQGGNQPQHF; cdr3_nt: TGTGCCAGCAGTGCCCAACAGGGGGGCAATCAGCCCCAGCATTTT
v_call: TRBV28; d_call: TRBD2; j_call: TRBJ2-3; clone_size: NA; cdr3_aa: CASSFLRGGRADTQYF; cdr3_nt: TGTGCCAGCAGTTTTTTACGGGGGGGCCGCGCAGATACGCAGTATTTT
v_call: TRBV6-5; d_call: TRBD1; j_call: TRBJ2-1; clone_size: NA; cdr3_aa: CASTRDRSYNEQFF; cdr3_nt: TGTGCCAGCACCCGGGACAGGAGCTACAATGAGCAGTTCTTC
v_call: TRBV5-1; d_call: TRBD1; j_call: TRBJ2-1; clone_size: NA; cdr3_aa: CASSLSVRTGDNEQFF; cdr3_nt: TGCGCCAGCAGCTTGTCTGTCCGGACAGGTGACAATGAGCAGTTCTTC
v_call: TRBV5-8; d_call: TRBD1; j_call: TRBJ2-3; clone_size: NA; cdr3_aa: CASGLGNSGQGTDTQYF; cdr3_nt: TGTGCCAGCGGTCTTGGGAATTCAGGACAGGGGACAGATACGCAGTATTTT
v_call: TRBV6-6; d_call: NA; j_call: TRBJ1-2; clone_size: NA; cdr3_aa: CASTRIQNNYGYTF; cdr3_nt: TGTGCCAGCACCCGAATACAGAATAACTATGGCTACACCTTC
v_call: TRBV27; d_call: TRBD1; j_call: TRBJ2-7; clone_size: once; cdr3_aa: CASSTDRTPGEQYF; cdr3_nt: TGTGCCAGCAGTACGGACAGGACCCCGGGGGAGCAGTACTTC
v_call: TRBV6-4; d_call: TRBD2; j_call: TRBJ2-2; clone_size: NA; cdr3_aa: CASSVASGDTGELFF; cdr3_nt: TGTGCCAGCAGTGTGGCTAGCGGGGACACCGGGGAGCTGTTTTTT
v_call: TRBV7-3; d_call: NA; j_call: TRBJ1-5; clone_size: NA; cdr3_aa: CASSPPVGGMSNQPQHF; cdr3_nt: TGTGCCAGCAGCCCCCCGGTAGGAGGGATGAGCAATCAGCCCCAGCATTTT
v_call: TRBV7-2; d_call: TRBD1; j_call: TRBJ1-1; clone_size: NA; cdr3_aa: CASSSRQGQAEAFF; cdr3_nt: TGTGCCAGCAGCTCCCGACAGGGGCAGGCTGAAGCTTTCTTT
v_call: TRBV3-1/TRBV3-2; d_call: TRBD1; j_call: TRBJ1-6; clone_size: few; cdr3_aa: CASSPKDRGENSPLHF; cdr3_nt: TGTGCCAGCAGCCCCAAGGACAGGGGCGAGAATTCACCCCTCCACTTT
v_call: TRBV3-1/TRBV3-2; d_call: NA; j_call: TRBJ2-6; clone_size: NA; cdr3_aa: CASRRDIAGANVLTF; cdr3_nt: TGTGCCAGCAGACGGGACATTGCTGGGGCCAACGTCCTGACTTTC
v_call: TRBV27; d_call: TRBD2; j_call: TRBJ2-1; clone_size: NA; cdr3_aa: CASRTQGLAYNEQFF; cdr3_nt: TGTGCCAGCAGAACACAGGGACTAGCTTACAATGAGCAGTTCTTC
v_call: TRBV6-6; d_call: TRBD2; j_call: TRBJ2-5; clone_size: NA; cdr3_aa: CASTTGGAYRETQYF; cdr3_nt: TGTGCCAGCACCACCGGGGGGGCGTATCGGGAGACCCAGTACTTC
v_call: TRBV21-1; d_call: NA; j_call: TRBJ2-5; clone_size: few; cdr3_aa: CASSLGWRGEETQYF; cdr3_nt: TGTGCCAGCAGCCTGGGCTGGCGGGGGGAAGAGACCCAGTACTTC
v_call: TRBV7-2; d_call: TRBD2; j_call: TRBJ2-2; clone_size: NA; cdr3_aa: CASRGGRNTGELFF; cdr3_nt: TGTGCCAGCCGCGGGGGGCGAAACACCGGGGAGCTGTTTTTT
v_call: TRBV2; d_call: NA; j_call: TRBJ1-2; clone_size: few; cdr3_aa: CIRRETDNYGYTF; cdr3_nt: TGTATCCGGAGGGAGACGGATAACTATGGCTACACCTTC
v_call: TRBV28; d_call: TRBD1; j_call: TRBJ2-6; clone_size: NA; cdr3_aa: CASSSTTGTGTGANVLTF; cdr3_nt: TGTGCCAGCAGTTCTACCACCGGGACAGGGACCGGGGCCAACGTCCTGACTTTC
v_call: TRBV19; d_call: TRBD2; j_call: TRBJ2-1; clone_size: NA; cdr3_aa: CASSASGGAGFDEQFF; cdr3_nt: TGTGCCAGTAGCGCTAGCGGGGGGGCCGGGTTCGATGAGCAGTTCTTC
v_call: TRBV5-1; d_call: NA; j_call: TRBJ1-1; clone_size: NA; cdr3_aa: CASSVGAPLTEAFF; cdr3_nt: TGCGCCAGCAGCGTAGGGGCCCCTCTGACTGAAGCTTTCTTT
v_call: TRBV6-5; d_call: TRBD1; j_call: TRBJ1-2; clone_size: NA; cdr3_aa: CASTRTGPNYGYTF; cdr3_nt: TGTGCCAGCACTCGGACAGGTCCTAACTATGGCTACACCTTC
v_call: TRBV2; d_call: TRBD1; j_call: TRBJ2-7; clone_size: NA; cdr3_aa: CASTPRGQANYEQYF; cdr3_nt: TGTGCCAGCACCCCTCGGGGACAGGCGAACTACGAGCAGTACTTC
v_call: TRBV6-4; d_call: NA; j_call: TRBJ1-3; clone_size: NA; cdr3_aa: CASSAAGSYSGNTIYF; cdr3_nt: TGTGCCAGCAGTGCCGCGGGGTCCTACTCTGGAAACACCATATATTTT
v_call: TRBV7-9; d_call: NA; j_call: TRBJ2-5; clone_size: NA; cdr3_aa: CASSLVTSQETQYF; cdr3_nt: TGTGCCAGCAGCTTAGTCACTAGCCAAGAGACCCAGTACTTC
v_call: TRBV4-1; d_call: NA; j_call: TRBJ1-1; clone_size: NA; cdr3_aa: CASSQEGSTEAFF; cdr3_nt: TGCGCCAGCAGCCAGGAGGGGTCCACTGAAGCTTTCTTT
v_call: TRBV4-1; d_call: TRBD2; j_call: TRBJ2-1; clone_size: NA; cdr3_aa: CASSHPSSGAVHNEQFF; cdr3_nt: TGCGCCAGCAGCCATCCCTCGAGCGGGGCGGTCCACAATGAGCAGTTCTTC
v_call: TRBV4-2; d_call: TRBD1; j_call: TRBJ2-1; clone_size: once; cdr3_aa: CASSQDRDRGMNNEQFF; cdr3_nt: TGTGCCAGCAGCCAAGATAGGGACAGGGGTATGAACAATGAGCAGTTCTTC